This TCR beta chain was recovered during a study of cytomegalovirus exposure and HLA in healthy donors. Primers: 60 Vbeta forward and 13 Jbeta reverse. Original handling: An analysis that came later counted roughly 80 million unique TCR beta chains, around 12 million shared. The repertoire was sequenced with immunoSEQ multiplex PCR; TCRdb's copy has only in-frame clones and lacks some. That table supplies the V and J calls and clone size; D and trimming were determined from the DNA. The sample records 40,000 to 55,000 clones, about 73% being singletons. Comment on this clone: What it binds is unknown.

V lost 1 base, J lost 1 base, and 12 bases stayed unmatched. CDR3 length equals 17 residues. Germline CDR1 and CDR2: GTSNPN and SVGIG (reference sequence). Overall study findings and caveats: Later findings reportedly placed an Asian-associated ancestry cluster below the approximately 650-donor mean for N-insertions. Later on, a genetic analysis was performed. It linked a missense variant in DCLRE1C with V- and J-gene trimming of TCR beta.

The sequenced sample consisted of PBMCs. The rearrangement links TRBV30 to TRBJ1-1; 7 bases are shared with TRBD1. The receptor was derived from a woman aged 25 to 45 in good health and CMV-seronegative. The CDR3 region has the DNA TGTGCCTGGAGTGGTCCACATATGACAGGGAGGAACACTGAAGCTTTCTTT. Amino acids: CAWSGPHMTGRNTEAFF.